The source of this TCR beta chain is a study of OX40 agonist ivuxolimab in advanced cancers. Study-level information: Dose-escalation patients' cancers were hepatocellular carcinoma, melanoma, renal cell or head and neck cancer. Prior anti-PD-1, anti-PD-L1 or anti-CTLA-4 therapy was allowed; 35% to 40% had some. Notes on the study in general: Mean expanded clone counts were higher in CD8+ than CD4+ T cells.

The CDR3 has 15 amino acids. Losses at the gene ends were 4 bases for V and 6 bases for J; bases not matched to a gene: 4. Germline assignment: CDR1 SGHRS and CDR2 YFSETQ. Here immunoSEQ multiplex PCR was the method, and the copy in TCRdb shows in-frame clones only, minus some. The sample shows about 61,000 clones, about 88% of them seen only once. About this clone itself: The antigen remains undetermined.

This chain connects TRBV5-1 to TRBJ2-1; 13 nucleotides line up with TRBD2. The receptor's source is an adult with an advanced solid tumor such as melanoma, head and neck, liver or kidney cancer. The sequenced sample was CD4+ or CD8+ T cells sorted from blood, obtained in a trial of the OX40 agonist ivuxolimab. The CDR3, as DNA: TGCGCCAGCAGCAGAACTAGCGGGGGGGCCAATGAGCAGTTCTTC. This encodes CASSRTSGGANEQFF.